Sequencing of this T cell receptor (beta chain) was carried out in a study of CD8 T cells in ankylosing spondylitis. Study-wide results and caveats: Earlier literature documents some of the motif variants in reactive arthritis synovial fluid and blood. Made up of roughly 8 highly homologous variants, a TCR beta motif appeared characteristic of ankylosing spondylitis blood.

Germline loops: CDR1 SGHRS, CDR2 YFSETQ. Trimming took 7 bases from V and 4 from J; bases not matched to a gene: 7. CDR3 length: 15 residues. In making TCR beta libraries, quantitative 5'-RACE with molecular barcodes was used. One entry per CDR3 protein results from TCRdb running MiXCR on the 5' RACE reads. The data hold more than 500,000 distinct CDR3 sequences, with less than 6% observed a single time. The table lists this clonotype with a count of one. The antigen remains undetermined. A much larger clone lies a single base off, so this may be a read error. Input material: blood, either unsorted or a sorted T cell fraction (not recorded which). V and J are TRBV5-1 and TRBJ2-3, with 12 nucleotides matching TRBD2. This clonotype was sampled from a male donor with ankylosing spondylitis. CDR3 residues: CASRTSGASADTQYF. DNA for the CDR3: TGCGCCAGCCGGACTAGCGGGGCTAGCGCAGATACGCAGTATTTT.